The next 30 T cell receptor beta chains were all read from a single sample in a study of HIV-infected patients and healthy controls. Alpha and beta constant-region primers primed reverse transcription of around 500 ng RNA. Alpha and beta chain libraries were made separately by chain-specific third strand synthesis with multiplexing indices. TCRdb used MiXCR to reprocess the 5' RACE reads, holding one entry per CDR3 protein. The sample yields roughly 7,500 distinct CDR3 sequences, roughly 7.4% seen once. Whole blood was used without fractionation, so all unsorted peripheral T cells were included. This specimen was blood, taken before antiretroviral therapy. The receptor source for this set is an adult with HIV infection.

At least ten counts were recorded for this clonotype. This sequence joins TRBV20-1 and TRBJ1-1, with D possibly TRBD1 on 6 matching bases. CDR3 size: 17 residues. CDR1 DFQATT and CDR2 SNEGSKA come from the germline V gene (reference sequence). V lost 3 bases and J 9 bases, leaving 29 bases between the germline ends. The CDR3 DNA sequence: TGCAGTGCTAGTGACGCTATCGGGGGGGCGTCCGTGATCAAAGCTTTCTTT. Amino acid sequence: CSASDAIGGASVIKAFF.

This clonotype is classed as medium-sized. V and J are TRBV5-1 and TRBJ2-1; D ambiguous. The CDR3 totals 14 residues. Trimming shortened V by 0 bases and J by 6 bases, and 10 bases separated the two germline ends. Germline CDR1 is SGHRS and CDR2 is YFSETQ. CDR3 residues: CASSLVLGANEQFF. The DNA of the CDR3 is TGCGCCAGCAGCTTGGTCCTAGGCGCCAATGAGCAGTTCTTC.

This clonotype counts as medium-sized. The chain joins TRBV2 to TRBJ1-1; TRBD1 is a possible D gene (5 bases). The CDR3 has 14 residues. Trimming shortened V by 4 bases and J by 2 bases, and 11 bases separated the two germline ends. CDR1 SNHLY and CDR2 FYNNEI come from the germline V gene. The chain's CDR3 is CASSVGQGNTEAFF. In DNA form, the CDR3 reads TGTGCCAGCAGTGTGGGCCAGGGAAACACTGAAGCTTTCTTT. Full variable domain (remainder filled in from reference TRBV2 and TRBJ1-1): EPEVTQTPSHQVTQMGQEVILRCVPISNHLYFYWYRQILGQKVEFLVSFYNNEISEKSEIFDDQFSVERPDGSNFTLKIRSTKLEDSAMYFCASSVGQGNTEAFFGQGTRLTVV.

By share of the sample, this clonotype is medium-sized (0.01 to 0.1%). This sequence joins TRBV19 and TRBJ2-1; 13 positions agree with TRBD2. The CDR3 runs 15 residues. Looked up from germline, CDR1 is LNHDA and CDR2 is SQIVND (reference sequence). V shed 5 bases, J shed 7 bases, and the junction held 5 bases outside the gene matches. This chain's CDR3 is CASSLGLAGVNEQFF. The DNA for the CDR3 is TGTGCCAGTAGTCTAGGACTAGCGGGAGTGAATGAGCAGTTCTTC.

This clonotype is judged medium-sized (0.01 to 0.1%). As DNA, the CDR3 is TGTGCCAGCAGTTATAGACAGGATATCTATGGCTACACCTTC. As protein: CASSYRQDIYGYTF. This chain links TRBV12-3 or TRBV12-4 with TRBJ1-2; TRBD1 might be the D (6 bases). Trimming took 4 bases from V and 4 from J, leaving 13 bases between them. The CDR3 spans 14 residues.

This clonotype is judged medium-sized. The chain links TRBV4-2 to TRBJ1-4; D remains unclear. CDR1 LGHNA and CDR2 YNFKEQ come from the germline V gene. The CDR3 has 15 residues. V lost 0 bases to trimming and J lost 2 bases, with 7 bases between them. For the CDR3, the DNA is TGTGCCAGCAGCCAAGACAGAAACACTAATGAAAAACTGTTTTTT. Its translation is CASSQDRNTNEKLFF.

This clonotype was picked up many times. The V call is TRBV20-1, the J call TRBJ1-6; possible D gene TRBD1, 6 bases. The germline gives CDR1 DFQATT, CDR2 SNEGSKA (reference sequence). V was cut by 4 bases and J by 9 bases, with 16 bases left in between. This CDR3 spans 14 amino acids. CDR3 sequence (DNA): TGCAGTGCTATAACAGGGCGGAGTGGTTCACCCCTCCACTTT. This gives the protein CSAITGRSGSPLHF.

Sample share makes this clonotype medium-sized. The V and J genes are TRBV2 and TRBJ1-1; D is ambiguous. Trimming took off 1 base at V and 4 bases at J, with 7 bases between the two ends. Germline V gene data show CDR1 as SNHLY and CDR2 as FYNNEI. The CDR3 loop spans 13 amino acids. The CDR3 nucleotides read TGTGCCAGCAGTGAAGATCGGAGCACTGAAGCTTTCTTT. Its translation is CASSEDRSTEAFF.

This clonotype was seen only a few times. The rearrangement uses TRBV27 and TRBJ2-1; TRBD2 matches 10 bases. Germline CDR1 reads MNHEY; CDR2 reads SMNVEV (reference sequence). This CDR3 comprises 14 residues. J gave up 7 bases and V 4 bases, and 4 bases lay outside the gene matches. The CDR3, as DNA: TGTGCCAGCAGTTGGACTAGCGGAAAGAATGAGCAGTTCTTC. Its translation is CASSWTSGKNEQFF.

This clonotype was detected only a few times. The V gene is TRBV30, the J gene TRBJ2-7; D is ambiguous. From germline, CDR1 is GTSNPN and CDR2 SVGIG (reference sequence). V lost 0 bases, J lost 2 bases, and 8 bases lay in between. The CDR3 is made up of 13 amino acids. The CDR3 DNA follows: TGTGCCTGGAGTGTAACAGTGGCCTACGAGCAGTACTTC. Amino acid sequence: CAWSVTVAYEQYF.

CDR3: CAIAGGEDEKLFF. DNA for the CDR3: TGTGCCATCGCAGGGGGAGAGGATGAAAAACTGTTTTTT. The chain combines TRBV10-3 with TRBJ1-4, with 7 bases identical to TRBD1. Germline values: CDR1 ENHRY, CDR2 SYGVKD. The length of the CDR3 is 13 residues. After removal of 8 bases from V and 6 bases from J, the junction contained 6 bases not matched to a gene.

This clonotype has a count of ten or more. The CDR3 DNA is TGTGCCAGCCCGACAGGGGGCAGTGGCCATGGCTACACCTTC. It codes for CASPTGGSGHGYTF. This chain joins TRBV7-9 and TRBJ1-2, with 10 bases matching TRBD1. The CDR3 contains 14 residues. Germline values: CDR1 SEHNR, CDR2 FQNEAQ (reference sequence). The V segment lost 8 bases and the J segment 6 bases; nucleotides outside the gene matches: 9.

This chain links TRBV24-1 with TRBJ1-1; no clear D gene. The germline V gene encodes CDR1 KGHDR and CDR2 SFDVKD. There are 18 residues in the CDR3. V gave up 1 base and J gave up 1 base, with 18 bases separating them. The CDR3 DNA reads TGTGCCACCAGTGATTTCTCCCTGAAGGGCAGGTCGAACACTGAAGCTTTCTTT. This sequence encodes CATSDFSLKGRSNTEAFF.

This clonotype is categorized as medium-sized (0.01 to 0.1%). The rearrangement links TRBV4-1 to TRBJ2-6, with D unresolved. This CDR3 spans 13 amino acids. In germline, CDR1 is MGHRA, CDR2 YSYEKL. The V and J ends lost 0 bases and 12 bases respectively, with 9 bases between them. The CDR3, as DNA: TGCGCCAGCAGCCAAGACCCCGCTCCCGTCCTGACTTTC. It codes for CASSQDPAPVLTF.

This clonotype was counted ten times or more. The chain has TRBV27 and TRBJ1-5; perhaps TRBD1 as D (6 bases). Germline V gene lookup returns CDR1 MNHEY and CDR2 SMNVEV (reference sequence). The CDR3 runs 16 residues. Deletions cut 10 bases from V and 1 base from J, with 20 bases between. In DNA, the CDR3 is TGTGCCACCCGCGTAGGGGGGAGGGTCAGCAATCAGCCCCAGCATTTT. As protein: CATRVGGRVSNQPQHF.

By frequency in the sample, this clonotype is medium-sized (0.01 to 0.1%). The chain joins TRBV5-1 to TRBJ1-1, with 8 nucleotides matching TRBD1. CDR1 SGHRS and CDR2 YFSETQ come from the germline V gene. J lost 4 bases, V lost 2 bases, and 1 base had no gene match. This CDR3 comprises 13 residues. The CDR3 loop is CASSFGQGTEAFF. The CDR3 coding sequence is TGCGCCAGCAGCTTCGGACAGGGCACTGAAGCTTTCTTT.

This clonotype ranks as medium-sized. The chain is built from TRBV3-1 and TRBJ1-5; possible D gene TRBD1, 5 bases. The CDR3 spans 15 residues. The V and J ends lost 1 base and 1 base respectively, with 8 bases between them. The germline CDR1 and CDR2 sequences are LGHDT and YNNKEL (reference sequence). In nucleotides, the CDR3 is TGTGCCAGCAGCCAAGCAGGGACCAGCAATCAGCCCCAGCATTTT. Its translation is CASSQAGTSNQPQHF.

This clonotype was observed a few times. The V call is TRBV19, the J call TRBJ2-7; 7 bases match TRBD1. V gave up 5 bases and J gave up 3 bases; unmatched junction bases: 7. The V gene's germline CDR1 is LNHDA and CDR2 SQIVND (reference sequence). This CDR3 spans 14 amino acids. The CDR3 sequence is CASSFRQGSYEQYF. The CDR3 DNA reads TGTGCCAGTAGTTTCAGACAGGGAAGCTACGAGCAGTACTTC.

This clonotype was found many times. The V call is TRBV19, the J call TRBJ2-5; unclear D gene. The CDR3 is made up of 20 amino acids. Trimming cost V 3 bases and J 1 base, with 27 bases left between them. Germline V lookup: CDR1 LNHDA, CDR2 SQIVND (reference sequence). The CDR3 loop reads CASSMRYGVETSDGQETQYF. For the CDR3, the DNA is TGTGCCAGTAGTATGCGATATGGTGTCGAGACAAGCGACGGCCAAGAGACCCAGTACTTC.

The chain is built from TRBV30 and TRBJ2-3, with TRBD2 matching 9 bases. Germline V gene sequence: CDR1 GTSNPN, CDR2 SVGIG (reference sequence). V lost 5 bases and J lost 2; bases outside the gene matches: 8. The CDR3 has 15 amino acids. CDR3 region: CAWDLIAGVTDTQYF. The CDR3 DNA sequence: TGTGCCTGGGATCTAATAGCGGGGGTCACAGATACGCAGTATTTT.

This clonotype was seen repeatedly, ten times or more. The chain is built from TRBV24-1 and TRBJ1-1; the D gene is possibly TRBD1 (5 bases). The CDR3 spans 12 residues. Trimming removed 3 bases at V and 7 bases at J, with 8 bases between. CDR1 and CDR2 (germline): KGHDR, SFDVKD. CDR3 amino acids: CATSDERGEAFF. CDR3 nucleotide sequence: TGTGCCACCAGTGATGAAAGGGGTGAAGCTTTCTTT.

This clonotype was detected many times. The rearrangement uses TRBV5-1 and TRBJ1-1; no clear D. The CDR3 is 13 residues long. Trimming pared 0 bases from V and 2 bases from J, leaving 5 bases between. The germline V gene encodes CDR1 SGHRS and CDR2 YFSETQ. The chain's CDR3 is CASSLEVNTEAFF. DNA of the CDR3: TGCGCCAGCAGCTTGGAGGTCAACACTGAAGCTTTCTTT.

This clonotype was seen repeatedly, ten times or more. The chain uses TRBV20-1 and TRBJ2-7; tentative D call: TRBD2 (6 bases). V shed 5 bases and J shed 2 bases, with 19 bases lying between them. CDR1 DFQATT and CDR2 SNEGSKA come from the germline V gene (reference sequence). The CDR3 is 15 amino acids. The CDR3: CSALYPKRVPYEQYF. As DNA, the CDR3 is TGCAGTGCTCTGTACCCTAAGCGGGTCCCCTACGAGCAGTACTTC.

This clonotype was detected many times. This chain joins TRBV2 and TRBJ1-2; 11 bases map to TRBD1. The germline V gene encodes CDR1 SNHLY and CDR2 FYNNEI. The CDR3 is made up of 13 amino acids. The ends lost 6 bases at V and 4 bases at J; junction bases unmatched: 1. In DNA form, the CDR3 reads TGTGCCAGCAGCGGGACAGGGGGCTATGGCTACACCTTC. As protein: CASSGTGGYGYTF. The whole variable domain, filled in from reference TRBV2 and TRBJ1-2, reads EPEVTQTPSHQVTQMGQEVILRCVPISNHLYFYWYRQILGQKVEFLVSFYNNEISEKSEIFDDQFSVERPDGSNFTLKIRSTKLEDSAMYFCASSGTGGYGYTFGSGTRLTVV.

This clonotype has ten or more counts. The V call is TRBV28, the J call TRBJ1-1; D uncertain. V gave up 3 bases and J gave up 4 bases, with 12 bases separating them. The CDR3 extends over 14 amino acids. CDR1 MDHEN and CDR2 SYDVKM come from the germline V gene. The CDR3 is CASSFTRSGTEAFF. The CDR3 DNA follows: TGTGCCAGCAGTTTCACCCGGTCGGGCACTGAAGCTTTCTTT.

This clonotype was found many times. This chain connects TRBV30 to TRBJ2-3; 7 nucleotides line up with TRBD2. The germline V gene encodes CDR1 GTSNPN and CDR2 SVGIG (reference sequence). With V trimmed by 3 bases and J by 0 bases, 6 bases remained unmatched. The CDR3 is 15 amino acids. The CDR3 region is CAWSFGGSSTDTQYF. CDR3 DNA sequence: TGTGCCTGGAGCTTCGGCGGGAGTAGCACAGATACGCAGTATTTT.

This clonotype was detected many times. The rearrangement joins TRBV4-1 to TRBJ1-5; D is ambiguous. The CDR3 runs to 13 residues. Per germline, CDR1 MGHRA and CDR2 YSYEKL. With 1 base removed from V and 5 bases from J, the gap between germline ends came to 6 bases. The CDR3 coding sequence is TGCGCCAGCAGCCAAGTCGGAGATCAGCCCCAGCATTTT. It encodes CASSQVGDQPQHF.

In this sample, this clonotype turned up many times. The J gene is TRBJ2-3, the V gene TRBV19; D is perhaps TRBD1 (6 bases). Germline values: CDR1 LNHDA, CDR2 SQIVND (reference sequence). V was trimmed by 4 bases and J by 2 bases, leaving 19 bases between them. The CDR3 sequence is 17 residues long. CDR3 residues: CASSRYRVPLNTDTQYF. CDR3 bases: TGTGCCAGTAGTAGGTACAGGGTACCACTTAACACAGATACGCAGTATTTT.

The V gene is TRBV11-2, the J gene TRBJ2-7, with 8 bases aligning to TRBD2. The CDR3 spans 14 residues. CDR1 and CDR2 (germline): SGHAT, FQNNGV. The ends lost 3 bases at V and 1 base at J; junction bases unmatched: 2. This chain's CDR3 is CASSFSSGSYEQYF. For the CDR3, the DNA is TGTGCCAGCAGCTTTTCTAGCGGGTCCTACGAGCAGTACTTC.

This clonotype is deemed medium-sized. The chain uses TRBV6-2 or TRBV6-3 and TRBJ2-3; D perhaps matches TRBD2 (6 bases). Germline CDR1 reads MNHEY; CDR2 reads SVGEGT. This CDR3 has 12 amino acids. V gave up 8 bases and J gave up 9 bases, with 15 bases separating them. The CDR3 loop is CASVAVTGTQYF. The CDR3 DNA follows: TGTGCCAGCGTAGCGGTTACCGGCACGCAGTATTTT.